This T cell receptor beta chain was profiled in a study of T cell repertoires in aging, cancer and after chemotherapy. Study at large: Repeat sampling of healthy donors over several months to years showed clear clonal overlap. General study findings and limits: Untreated cancer patients had significantly lower blood TCR diversity than age-matched healthy donors.

This clonotype was counted many times. What it binds is not known. Trimming at V came to 4 bases and at J to 7 bases, leaving 11 bases not matched to a gene. This CDR3 is 15 amino acids long. CDR1 is SGHRS and CDR2 is YFSETQ in the germline V gene. The template was genomic DNA from peripheral blood, not RNA. TRB rearrangements spanning V, D and J were amplified using mixed TRB-A/B primers. MiXCR, run by TCRdb on the multiplex PCR reads, gives a single entry per CDR3 protein. The table has under 15,000 distinct CDR3 sequences, 21% seen once; the top ten hold less than 7.5%. Source material: blood. The chain joins TRBV5-1 to TRBJ1-2; 9 bases map to TRBD1. The clonotype comes from a human donor in good health. The CDR3 is CASSARTGVVGGYTF. CDR3 bases: TGCGCCAGCAGCGCGCGGACAGGGGTGGTTGGTGGCTACACCTTC. Variable domain in full (rest from reference TRBV5-1 and TRBJ1-2): KAGVTQTPRYLIKTRGQQVTLSCSPISGHRSVSWYQQTPGQGLQFLFEYFSETQRNKGNFPGRFSGRQFSNSRSEMNVSTLELGDSALYLCASSARTGVVGGYTFGSGTRLTVV.